The clone carrying this T cell receptor (beta chain) was detected only a few times. Its antigen is still unknown. The data derive from a study of cytomegalovirus exposure and HLA in healthy donors. About the research overall: A preliminary data release comprised around 90 million unique TCRs obtained from HLA-typed donors. Study-level findings and limits: Equally common other TCR beta chains were less clonally expanded than HLA-associated ones, a later analysis found. What TCR beta sequences reportedly achieved was accurate prediction of HLA-A and HLA-B alleles in most subjects. Later analysis identified a missense DCLRE1C variant that was linked to TCR beta V- and J-gene trimming.

V gave up 6 bases and J gave up 2 bases, with 11 bases separating them. This CDR3 comprises 13 residues. CDR1 is MNHEY and CDR2 is SMNVEV in the germline V gene (reference sequence). The PCR ran on 60 Vbeta and 13 Jbeta primers. The method was immunoSEQ multiplex PCR; TCRdb's version includes in-frame clones alone and lacks a portion of them. The table shows some 180,000 clones, with about 80% occurring only once. The origin of this receptor is a man between 18 and 35 years old in good health and CMV-seronegative. The chain joins TRBV27 to TRBJ2-7; maybe TRBD2 (5 bases). Material for sequencing was PBMCs. The DNA for the CDR3 is TGTGCCAGCAGGCTGACGAGGGCCTACGAGCAGTACTTC. It translates to CASRLTRAYEQYF.